What follows are 24 T cell receptor beta chains derived from one specimen sequenced in a study of identical twins' blood T cells. TCRdb fed the 5' RACE reads into MiXCR, producing one record per CDR3 protein. The sample has a few hundred thousand distinct CDR3 sequences; about 28% are singletons. Sequencing was performed on PBMCs. Receptor source: a woman aged 18-49 years in good health.

In this sample, this clonotype turned up a few times. The gene calls are TRBV20-1 and TRBJ1-1; D possibly corresponds to TRBD1 (5 bases). CDR1 DFQATT and CDR2 SNEGSKA come from the germline V gene (reference sequence). The CDR3 is made up of 14 amino acids. The V and J ends lost 5 bases and 0 bases respectively, with 13 bases between them. The CDR3 reads CSAGDGNMNTEAFF. As DNA, the CDR3 is TGCAGTGCTGGGGACGGCAACATGAACACTGAAGCTTTCTTT.

This clonotype was observed a handful of times. The V gene is TRBV19, the J gene TRBJ1-3; no clear D. Germline loops: CDR1 LNHDA, CDR2 SQIVND (reference sequence). The CDR3 spans 16 residues. The germline V and J ends were trimmed by 1 base and 0 bases, with 10 bases remaining between them. The CDR3 spells CASSIVHGISGNTIYF. DNA of the CDR3: TGTGCCAGTAGTATAGTGCACGGGATCTCTGGAAACACCATATATTTT.

V is TRBV29-1 and J is TRBJ1-5; D is possibly TRBD1 (6 bases). Per the germline V gene, CDR1 is SQVTM and CDR2 is ANQGSEA. This CDR3 has 15 residues. V lost 4 bases and J 5 bases, leaving 18 bases between the germline ends. The CDR3 nucleotides read TGCAGCGTTGCTCAGGGGCAATTTGGTGATCAGCCCCAGCATTTT. It is translated as CSVAQGQFGDQPQHF.

This chain joins TRBV11-1 and TRBJ2-7, with D possibly matching TRBD1 (5 bases). The V end lost 4 bases, the J end lost 3 bases, and 13 bases lay between the germline ends. CDR3 size: 14 residues. Germline V gene data show CDR1 as SGHAT and CDR2 as FQDESV (reference sequence). As DNA, the CDR3 is TGTGCCAGCAGCTCAAGGGAAGGGGTCTACGAGCAGTACTTC. Protein: CASSSREGVYEQYF.

This clonotype turned up a few times. This chain uses TRBV5-1 with TRBJ2-1, with D tentatively TRBD2 (5 bases). The V and J ends lost 5 bases and 4 bases respectively, with 10 bases between them. Per the germline V gene, CDR1 is SGHRS and CDR2 is YFSETQ. This CDR3 region has 13 residues. The CDR3: CASSPDYYNEQFF. The CDR3 bases are TGCGCCAGCAGTCCTGACTATTACAATGAGCAGTTCTTC. The variable domain in full, completed from reference TRBV5-1 and TRBJ2-1, reads KAGVTQTPRYLIKTRGQQVTLSCSPISGHRSVSWYQQTPGQGLQFLFEYFSETQRNKGNFPGRFSGRQFSNSRSEMNVSTLELGDSALYLCASSPDYYNEQFFGPGTRLTVL.

The V gene is TRBV7-9, the J gene TRBJ1-1; a weak D match, TRBD1 (6 bases). The CDR3 sequence is 13 residues long. Deletions cut 2 bases from V and 5 bases from J, with 9 bases between. The germline CDR1 and CDR2 sequences are SEHNR and FQNEAQ (reference sequence). CDR3 protein: CASSLWDKTEAFF. The CDR3 bases are TGTGCCAGCAGCTTATGGGACAAAACTGAAGCTTTCTTT. Together with reference TRBV7-9 and TRBJ1-1, the CDR3 gives the full variable domain: DTGVSQNPRHKITKRGQNVTFRCDPISEHNRLYWYRQTLGQGPEFLTYFQNEAQLEKSRLLSDRFSAERPKGSFSTLEIQRTEQGDSAMYLCASSLWDKTEAFFGQGTRLTVV.

Notes on this clonotype: Compared with germline, one end of the junction differs, possibly owing to a read error. The chain uses TRBV20-1 and TRBJ2-1; tentatively, D is TRBD2 (6 bases). The CDR3 has 10 residues. Per the germline V gene, CDR1 is DFQATT and CDR2 is SNEGSKA (reference sequence). CDR3 in amino acids: CSAELAEEVF. Written as DNA, the CDR3 is TGCAGTGCCGAGTTAGCGGAGGAGGTCTTC.

This sequence joins TRBV12-3 or TRBV12-4 and TRBJ1-4, with a tentative D call TRBD1 (5 bases). Trimming pared 6 bases from V and 5 bases from J, leaving 19 bases between. The CDR3 totals 16 residues. CDR3 region: CASRAGRAKGNEKLFF. The CDR3, as DNA: TGTGCCAGCAGGGCAGGCAGGGCCAAGGGGAATGAAAAACTGTTTTTT.

The chain has TRBV9 and TRBJ1-5; unclear D gene. Germline CDR1 is SGDLS and CDR2 is YYNGEE. This CDR3 is 14 amino acids long. Between the trimmed V and J ends, which lost 3 bases and 7 bases, there was a span of 14 bases. The CDR3 nucleotides read TGTGCCAGCAGCGGTTCAGGATCCTACCAGCCCCAGCATTTT. Protein sequence: CASSGSGSYQPQHF.

This chain links TRBV3-1 with TRBJ1-2; possibly TRBD1 for D (5 bases). This CDR3 has 14 amino acids. V was shortened by 1 base and J by 3 bases, with 9 bases between the two germline ends. Germline values: CDR1 LGHDT, CDR2 YNNKEL (reference sequence). In DNA form, the CDR3 reads TGTGCCAGCAGCCAAGCTAGGGGTTACTATGGCTACACCTTC. This codes for CASSQARGYYGYTF.

The chain joins TRBV5-1 to TRBJ1-1, with D unresolved. The V end lost 5 bases, the J end lost 6 bases, and 20 bases lay between the germline ends. Per germline, CDR1 SGHRS and CDR2 YFSETQ. The CDR3 is made up of 15 amino acids. The CDR3 region has the DNA TGCGCCAGCAGGGAGGGCGCGCGGGATGTCGCTGAAGCTTTCTTT. Amino acids: CASREGARDVAEAFF.

This chain uses TRBV27 with TRBJ2-5; D gene ambiguous. Germline V gives CDR1 MNHEY, CDR2 SMNVEV (reference sequence). The CDR3 spans 13 residues. Trimming removed 3 bases from V and 7 bases from J, with 12 bases in between. The CDR3 DNA reads TGTGCCAGCAGTTTTTCCCAGCTGGGGACCCAGTACTTC. Its translation is CASSFSQLGTQYF.

There are many counts of this clonotype. This chain connects TRBV12-3 or TRBV12-4 to TRBJ2-2; 9 nucleotides line up with TRBD1. Trimming took 8 bases from V and 2 from J; bases not matched to a gene: 3. This CDR3 has 14 residues. The CDR3 sequence is CASVGQGNTGELFF. The DNA for the CDR3 is TGTGCCAGCGTGGGACAGGGTAACACCGGGGAGCTGTTTTTT.

The chain couples TRBV10-3 to TRBJ2-1; D gene uncertain. V shed 6 bases and J shed 3 bases, with 9 bases lying between them. In germline, CDR1 is ENHRY, CDR2 SYGVKD. The length of the CDR3 is 13 residues. CDR3 DNA sequence: TGTGCCATCAGCGTTGAACGCTACAATGAGCAGTTCTTC. Residues: CAISVERYNEQFF.

The chain recombines TRBV20-1 with TRBJ1-4; D may be TRBD1 (5 bases). From germline, CDR1 is DFQATT and CDR2 SNEGSKA (reference sequence). V gave up 6 bases and J gave up 3 bases, with 14 bases separating them. The CDR3 is 14 amino acids. Written as DNA, the CDR3 is TGCAGTGCCAGGAGAGGGGTGCCTAATGAAAAACTGTTTTTT. Its protein is CSARRGVPNEKLFF.

In this sample, this clonotype turned up once. This sequence joins TRBV7-9 and TRBJ1-4; 10 nucleotides agree with TRBD1. V shed 5 bases and J 8 bases; nucleotides not matched to a gene: 11. Germline V gives CDR1 SEHNR, CDR2 FQNEAQ (reference sequence). The CDR3 is 16 residues long. Here the CDR3 reads CASSMRRDRGQEKLFF. CDR3 nucleotides: TGTGCCAGCAGCATGCGTCGGGACAGGGGACAGGAAAAACTGTTTTTT.

Note on this clonotype: A much larger clone sits a single nucleotide away, making a read error possible. The V and J genes are TRBV29-1 and TRBJ1-1; no reliable D call. CDR3 length: 12 residues. Germline lookup yields CDR1 SQVTM and CDR2 ANQGSEA. The CDR3 sequence is CSVRRLLTETFF. The CDR3 DNA reads TGCAGCGTTCGAAGACTGCTCACTGAAACTTTCTTT.

This clonotype was picked up a small number of times. This rearrangement joins TRBV3-1 to TRBJ1-3; D is unclear. This CDR3 is 15 amino acids long. Germline loops: CDR1 LGHDT, CDR2 YNNKEL (reference sequence). V dropped 4 bases and J dropped 0 bases, with 10 bases sitting between them. CDR3: CASSRRGYSGNTIYF. As DNA, the CDR3 is TGTGCCAGCAGCCGCCGTGGATACTCTGGAAACACCATATATTTT.

This clonotype showed up just a few times. The chain links TRBV6-5 to TRBJ1-2; D perhaps matches TRBD1 (6 bases). The CDR3 has 13 amino acids. V was shortened by 7 bases and J by 4 bases, with 13 bases between the two germline ends. CDR1 and CDR2 from the germline V gene are MNHEY and SVGAGI. The CDR3 protein is CASTDWGAYGYTF. CDR3 DNA sequence: TGTGCCAGCACTGATTGGGGGGCCTATGGCTACACCTTC.

The gene calls are TRBV2 and TRBJ1-4; D possibly corresponds to TRBD1 (5 bases). The V end lost 0 bases, the J end lost 8 bases, and 22 bases lay between the germline ends. The CDR3 extends over 18 amino acids. The V gene's germline CDR1 is SNHLY and CDR2 FYNNEI. The CDR3 is CASSEARQLDERGEKLFF. The CDR3 DNA reads TGTGCCAGCAGTGAAGCGAGACAACTTGACGAGAGGGGAGAAAAACTGTTTTTT.

The count of this clonotype is one. The chain links TRBV11-2 to TRBJ1-1; TRBD1 agrees at 8 bases. V gave up 8 bases and J gave up 3 bases; unmatched junction bases: 8. The CDR3 runs to 14 residues. Germline V gene data show CDR1 as SGHAT and CDR2 as FQNNGV. The chain's CDR3 is CASGHRGGDTEAFF. DNA for the CDR3: TGTGCCAGCGGTCACAGGGGGGGGGACACTGAAGCTTTCTTT.

This CDR3 is CASLPRGGDYGYTF. The CDR3 DNA reads as TGTGCCTCTCTGCCCCGGGGAGGAGACTATGGCTACACCTTC. The chain couples TRBV25-1 to TRBJ1-2; D ambiguous. The ends were cut back, 11 bases at V and 3 bases at J, with 19 bases in the middle. The CDR3 sequence is 14 residues long. From germline, CDR1 is MGHDK and CDR2 SYGVNS.

This clonotype has just a few counts. The rearrangement links TRBV13 to TRBJ2-1; possibly TRBD2 for D (6 bases). The CDR3 has 15 amino acids. In germline, CDR1 is PRHDT, CDR2 FYEKMQ (reference sequence). Between the trimmed V and J ends, which lost 2 bases and 5 bases, there was a span of 13 bases. DNA of the CDR3: TGTGCCAGCAGCTTACGACTAGTACTACACAATGAGCAGTTCTTC. As protein: CASSLRLVLHNEQFF.

For this clonotype: A much more abundant neighbour one base away suggests this may be a read error. The rearrangement uses TRBV6-5 and TRBJ2-3; D call uncertain. V lost 6 bases, J lost 0 bases, and 7 bases lay in between. Looked up from germline, CDR1 is MNHEY and CDR2 is SVGAGI. This CDR3 region has 13 residues. CDR3 nucleotide sequence: TGTGCCAGCAGGGCGTGTAGCACAGATACGCAGTATTTT. Translating gives CASRACSTDTQYF.